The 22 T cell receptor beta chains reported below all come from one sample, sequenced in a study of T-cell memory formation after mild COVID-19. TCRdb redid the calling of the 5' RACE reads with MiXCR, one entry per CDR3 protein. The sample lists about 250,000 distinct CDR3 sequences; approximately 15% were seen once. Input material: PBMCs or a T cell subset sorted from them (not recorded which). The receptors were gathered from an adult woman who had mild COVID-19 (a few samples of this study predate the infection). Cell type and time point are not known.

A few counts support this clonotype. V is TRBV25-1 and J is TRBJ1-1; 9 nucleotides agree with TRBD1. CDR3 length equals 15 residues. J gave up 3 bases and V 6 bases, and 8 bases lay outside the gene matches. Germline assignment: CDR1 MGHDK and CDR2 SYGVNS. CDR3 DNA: TGTGCCAGCAGGTTCCGGGACAGGGTCCACACTGAAGCTTTCTTT. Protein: CASRFRDRVHTEAFF.

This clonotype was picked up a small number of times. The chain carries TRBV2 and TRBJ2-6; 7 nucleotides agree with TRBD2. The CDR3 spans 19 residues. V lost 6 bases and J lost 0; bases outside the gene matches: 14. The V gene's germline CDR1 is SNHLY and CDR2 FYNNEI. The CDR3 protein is CASSPRLLAVSSGANVLTF. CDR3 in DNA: TGTGCCAGCAGCCCGCGACTGCTAGCGGTTAGCTCTGGGGCCAACGTCCTGACTTTC. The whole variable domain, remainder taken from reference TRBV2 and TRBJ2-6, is EPEVTQTPSHQVTQMGQEVILRCVPISNHLYFYWYRQILGQKVEFLVSFYNNEISEKSEIFDDQFSVERPDGSNFTLKIRSTKLEDSAMYFCASSPRLLAVSSGANVLTFGAGSRLTVL.

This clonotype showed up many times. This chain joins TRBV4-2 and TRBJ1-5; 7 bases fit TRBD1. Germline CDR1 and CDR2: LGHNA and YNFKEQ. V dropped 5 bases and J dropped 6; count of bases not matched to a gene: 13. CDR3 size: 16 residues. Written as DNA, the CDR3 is TGTGCCAGCAGCTACAGGGGAGGTCAGGGAGGTCAGCCCCAGCATTTT. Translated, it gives CASSYRGGQGGQPQHF.

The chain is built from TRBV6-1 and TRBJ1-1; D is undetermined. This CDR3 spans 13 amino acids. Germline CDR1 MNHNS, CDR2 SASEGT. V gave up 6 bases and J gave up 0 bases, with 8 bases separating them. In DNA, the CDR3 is TGTGCCAGCAGCGTTACGGTGAACACTGAAGCTTTCTTT. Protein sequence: CASSVTVNTEAFF.

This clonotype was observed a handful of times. The CDR3 DNA reads TGTGCCAGCAGCGTAGTCTTGGACGGGATAGGCGATGAGCAGTTCTTC. Protein product: CASSVVLDGIGDEQFF. The chain employs TRBV9 and TRBJ2-1; possible D gene TRBD2, 5 bases. The CDR3 has 16 residues. CDR1 SGDLS and CDR2 YYNGEE come from the germline V gene. V dropped 0 bases and J dropped 8 bases, with 18 bases sitting between them.

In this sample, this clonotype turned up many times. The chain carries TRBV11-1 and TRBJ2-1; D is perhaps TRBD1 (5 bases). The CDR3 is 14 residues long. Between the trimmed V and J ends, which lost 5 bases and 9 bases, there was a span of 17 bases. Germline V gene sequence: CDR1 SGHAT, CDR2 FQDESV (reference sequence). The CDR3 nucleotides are TGTGCCAGCAGCCTGGGGCACCAAGGCAGTGAGCAGTTCTTC. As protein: CASSLGHQGSEQFF.

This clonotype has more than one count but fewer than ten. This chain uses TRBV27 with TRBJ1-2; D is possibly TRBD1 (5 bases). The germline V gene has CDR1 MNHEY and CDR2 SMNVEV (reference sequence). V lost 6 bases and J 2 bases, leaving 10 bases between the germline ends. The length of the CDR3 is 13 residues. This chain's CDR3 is CASSRDSNYGYTF. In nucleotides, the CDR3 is TGTGCCAGCAGCCGGGACTCAAACTATGGCTACACCTTC.

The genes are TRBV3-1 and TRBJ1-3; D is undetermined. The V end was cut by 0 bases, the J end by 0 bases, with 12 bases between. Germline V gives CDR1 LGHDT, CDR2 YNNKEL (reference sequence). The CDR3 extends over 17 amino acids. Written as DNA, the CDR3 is TGTGCCAGCAGCCAAGATAACACGGTCCTCTCTGGAAACACCATATATTTT. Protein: CASSQDNTVLSGNTIYF.

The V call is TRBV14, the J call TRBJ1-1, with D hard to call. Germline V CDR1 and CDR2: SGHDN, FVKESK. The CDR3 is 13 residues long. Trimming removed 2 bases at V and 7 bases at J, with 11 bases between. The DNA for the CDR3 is TGTGCCAGCAGCCAAAGCAGAGCTGTTGAAGCTTTCTTT. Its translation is CASSQSRAVEAFF.

CDR3 coding DNA: TGTGCCACCTTCTTGACAGGGAATCAGCCCCAGCATTTT. Encoded protein: CATFLTGNQPQHF. J is TRBJ1-5 and V is TRBV15; TRBD1 matches at 7 bases. The CDR3 has 13 amino acids. Germline V CDR1 and CDR2: LNHNV, YYDKDF (reference sequence). V trimming: 8 bases; J trimming: 4 bases; junction bases outside the gene matches: 5.

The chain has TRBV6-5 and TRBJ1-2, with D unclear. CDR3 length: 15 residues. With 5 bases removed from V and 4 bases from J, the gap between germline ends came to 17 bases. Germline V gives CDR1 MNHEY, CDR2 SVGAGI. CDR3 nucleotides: TGTGCCAGCAGTCCGATCATCGGGCGTTCCTATGGCTACACCTTC. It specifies CASSPIIGRSYGYTF.

This CDR3 reads CASSVGFTEAFF. CDR3 nucleotide sequence: TGCGCCAGCAGCGTTGGGTTCACTGAAGCTTTCTTT. The V and J genes are TRBV5-1 and TRBJ1-1, with D unclear. Looked up from germline, CDR1 is SGHRS and CDR2 is YFSETQ. This CDR3 is built from 12 residues. The V gene lost 4 bases and the J gene lost 4 bases, with 8 bases spanning the gap.

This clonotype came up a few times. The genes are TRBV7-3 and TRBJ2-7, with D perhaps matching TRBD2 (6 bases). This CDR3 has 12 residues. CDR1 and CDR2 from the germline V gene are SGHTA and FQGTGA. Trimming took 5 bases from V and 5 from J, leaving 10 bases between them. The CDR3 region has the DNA TGTGCCAGCAGCGTGCCGGGGGACGAGCAGTACTTC. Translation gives CASSVPGDEQYF.

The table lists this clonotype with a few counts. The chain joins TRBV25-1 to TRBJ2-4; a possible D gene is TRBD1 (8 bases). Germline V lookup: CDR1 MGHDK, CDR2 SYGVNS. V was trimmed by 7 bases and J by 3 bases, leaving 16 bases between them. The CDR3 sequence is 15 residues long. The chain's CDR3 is CASTTTGEGKNIQYF. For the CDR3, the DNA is TGTGCCAGCACGACGACAGGGGAGGGCAAAAACATTCAGTACTTC.

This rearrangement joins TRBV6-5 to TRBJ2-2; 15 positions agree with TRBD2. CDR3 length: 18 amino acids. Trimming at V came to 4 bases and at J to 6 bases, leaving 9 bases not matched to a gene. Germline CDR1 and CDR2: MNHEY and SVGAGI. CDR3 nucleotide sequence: TGTGCCAGCAGTTCCCCAGGACTAGCGGGAGGGCCGGCCGGGGAGCTGTTTTTT. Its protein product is CASSSPGLAGGPAGELFF.

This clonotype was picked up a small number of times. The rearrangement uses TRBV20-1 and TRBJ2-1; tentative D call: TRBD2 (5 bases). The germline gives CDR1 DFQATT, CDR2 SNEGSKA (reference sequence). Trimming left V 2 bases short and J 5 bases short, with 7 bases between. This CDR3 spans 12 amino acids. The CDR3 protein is CSARSGDNEQFF. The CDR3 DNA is TGCAGTGCTAGAAGCGGAGACAATGAGCAGTTCTTC.

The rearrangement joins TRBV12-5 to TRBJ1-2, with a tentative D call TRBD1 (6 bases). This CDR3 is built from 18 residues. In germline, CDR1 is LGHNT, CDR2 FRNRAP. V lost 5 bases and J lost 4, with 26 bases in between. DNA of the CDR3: TGTGCTAGTGGTCCTAGTCGGGGGGGCCAAGGGAAGCTCTATGGCTACACCTTC. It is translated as CASGPSRGGQGKLYGYTF.

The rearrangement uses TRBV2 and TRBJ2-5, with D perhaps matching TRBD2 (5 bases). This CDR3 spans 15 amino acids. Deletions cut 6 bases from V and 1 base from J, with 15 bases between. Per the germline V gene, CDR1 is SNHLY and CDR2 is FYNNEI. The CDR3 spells CASRDGLRPQETQYF. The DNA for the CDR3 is TGTGCCAGCAGGGACGGACTGAGACCCCAAGAGACCCAGTACTTC.

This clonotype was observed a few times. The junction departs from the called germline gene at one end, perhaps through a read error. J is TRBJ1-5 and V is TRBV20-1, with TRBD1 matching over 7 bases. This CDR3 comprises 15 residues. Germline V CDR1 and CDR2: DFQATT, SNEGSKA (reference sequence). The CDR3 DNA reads TGCAGTGCTAGAGATCCCAGGGACAGCAGTCAGCCCCAGCATTTT. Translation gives CSARDPRDSSQPQHF.

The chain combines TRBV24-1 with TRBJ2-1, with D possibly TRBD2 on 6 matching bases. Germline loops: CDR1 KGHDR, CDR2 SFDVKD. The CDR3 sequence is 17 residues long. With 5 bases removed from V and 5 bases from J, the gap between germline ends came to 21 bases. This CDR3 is CATSGLGAGRSNNEQFF. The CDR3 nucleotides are TGTGCCACCAGTGGCCTCGGGGCGGGACGATCAAACAATGAGCAGTTCTTC.

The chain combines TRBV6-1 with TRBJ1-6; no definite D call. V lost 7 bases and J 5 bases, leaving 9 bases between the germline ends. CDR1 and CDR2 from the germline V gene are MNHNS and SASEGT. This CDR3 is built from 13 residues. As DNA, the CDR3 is TGTGCCAGCATGGATCAGAATAATTCACCCCTCCACTTT. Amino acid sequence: CASMDQNNSPLHF.

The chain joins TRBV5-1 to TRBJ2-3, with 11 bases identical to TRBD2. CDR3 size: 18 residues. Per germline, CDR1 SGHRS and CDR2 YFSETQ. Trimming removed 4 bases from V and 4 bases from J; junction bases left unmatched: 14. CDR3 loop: CASSPIQGTSGFADTQYF. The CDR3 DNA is TGCGCCAGCAGCCCCATCCAGGGGACTAGCGGATTCGCAGATACGCAGTATTTT. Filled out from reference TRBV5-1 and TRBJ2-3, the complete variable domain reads KAGVTQTPRYLIKTRGQQVTLSCSPISGHRSVSWYQQTPGQGLQFLFEYFSETQRNKGNFPGRFSGRQFSNSRSEMNVSTLELGDSALYLCASSPIQGTSGFADTQYFGPGTRLTVL.